Below are 18 T cell receptor beta chains sequenced from a single sample in a study of T cell repertoires in cytomegalovirus infection. TCRdb analysed the reads with MiXCR anew, one entry per CDR3 protein. This table has 200,000 to 300,000 distinct CDR3 sequences, roughly 13% appearing once. Material: PBMCs. The receptors here all came from a human donor in good health (CMV status not recorded). Some clones in this sample may be carry-over from other donors' samples.

This clonotype was counted many times. The chain couples TRBV7-8 to TRBJ1-1, with D unresolved. The CDR3 totals 12 residues. Trimming took off 3 bases at V and 5 bases at J, with 7 bases between the two ends. Germline V CDR1 and CDR2: SGHVS, FQNEAQ. CDR3 DNA: TGTGCCAGCAGCTTTACTCGAACTGAAGCTTTCTTT. Translated, it gives CASSFTRTEAFF.

This sequence joins TRBV12-3 or TRBV12-4 and TRBJ2-2; no clear D. Trimming shortened V by 6 bases and J by 5 bases, and 19 bases separated the two germline ends. The CDR3 is 16 residues long. The CDR3 loop reads CASSSPTLVDTGELFF. CDR3 DNA sequence: TGTGCCAGCAGCTCCCCGACCCTAGTGGATACCGGGGAGCTGTTTTTT.

This clonotype was found many times. This chain uses TRBV7-2 with TRBJ1-2, with TRBD1 matching 7 bases. CDR3 length: 14 residues. Germline V lookup: CDR1 SGHTA, CDR2 FQGNSA. J gave up 6 bases and V 1 base, and 5 bases lay outside the gene matches. The CDR3 here is CASSLGRDRNGYTF. The CDR3 coding sequence is TGTGCCAGCAGCTTAGGCCGGGACAGAAATGGCTACACCTTC.

This clonotype was counted ten times or more. The J gene is TRBJ1-2, the V gene TRBV7-2, with TRBD1 matching over 9 bases. Germline CDR1 and CDR2: SGHTA and FQGNSA. V trimming: 1 base; J trimming: 8 bases; junction bases outside the gene matches: 11. There are 16 residues in the CDR3. The CDR3 protein is CASSLGVGQGSRGYTF. Written as DNA, the CDR3 is TGTGCCAGCAGCTTAGGGGTGGGACAGGGATCGAGAGGCTACACCTTC. Full variable domain (rest looked up from reference TRBV7-2 and TRBJ1-2): GAGVSQSPSNKVTEKGKDVELRCDPISGHTALYWYRQSLGQGLEFLIYFQGNSAPDKSGLPSDRFSAERTGGSVSTLTIQRTQQEDSAVYLCASSLGVGQGSRGYTFGSGTRLTVV.

This clonotype was counted ten times or more. The chain links TRBV4-2 to TRBJ2-1, with D hard to call. Trimming removed 4 bases at V and 0 bases at J, with 16 bases between. Looked up from germline, CDR1 is LGHNA and CDR2 is YNFKEQ. CDR3 length: 17 residues. The CDR3: CASSPSEDSISYNEQFF. DNA for the CDR3: TGTGCCAGCAGCCCCTCTGAAGATTCTATCTCCTACAATGAGCAGTTCTTC.

This clonotype was detected many times. V gene TRBV11-2 combines with J gene TRBJ2-1, with 11 bases identical to TRBD2. This CDR3 region has 20 residues. Unmatched junction bases numbered 15, after V lost 5 bases and J lost 0 bases. CDR1 and CDR2 from the germline V gene are SGHAT and FQNNGV. CDR3 in DNA: TGTGCCAGCAGCCCTCGGGGGGCTAGCGGGAGGTGGAGCTCCTACAATGAGCAGTTCTTC. Residues: CASSPRGASGRWSSYNEQFF.

Only a few counts were recorded for this clonotype. J is TRBJ1-2 and V is TRBV7-6; D is unclear. Germline V CDR1 and CDR2: SGHVS, FNYEAQ. This CDR3 spans 13 amino acids. The germline V and J ends were trimmed by 3 bases and 8 bases, with 13 bases remaining between them. CDR3 residues: CASSFNEDLGYTF. The DNA for the CDR3 is TGTGCCAGCAGCTTTAATGAGGACCTAGGCTACACCTTC. The entire variable domain, with the rest obtained from reference TRBV7-6 and TRBJ1-2, is as follows: GAGVSQSPRYKVTKRGQDVALRCDPISGHVSLYWYRQALGQGPEFLTYFNYEAQQDKSGLPNDRFSAERPEGSISTLTIQRTEQRDSAMYRCASSFNEDLGYTFGSGTRLTVV.

The CDR3 region has the DNA TGTGCCAGCAGCTTAGACACTATTAACACCGGGGAGCTGTTTTTT. As protein: CASSLDTINTGELFF. The V and J genes are TRBV11-2 and TRBJ2-2; D gene unclear. Trimming removed 0 bases from V and 2 bases from J, with 7 bases in between. Germline V lookup: CDR1 SGHAT, CDR2 FQNNGV. CDR3 length: 15 amino acids.

The sample holds a few counts of this clonotype. This rearrangement joins TRBV7-2 to TRBJ1-5; TRBD1 might be the D (5 bases). The CDR3 extends over 14 amino acids. Germline loops: CDR1 SGHTA, CDR2 FQGNSA. V was cut by 5 bases and J by 4 bases, with 12 bases left in between. CDR3 DNA sequence: TGTGCCAGCAGCCGAATTCGGGGGAATCAGCCCCAGCATTTT. Translated: CASSRIRGNQPQHF.

This clonotype showed up many times. The chain links TRBV7-9 to TRBJ1-6, with D possibly matching TRBD1 (5 bases). V shed 0 bases and J shed 9 bases, with 12 bases lying between them. The germline V gene encodes CDR1 SEHNR and CDR2 FQNEAQ (reference sequence). CDR3 length: 15 amino acids. In nucleotides, the CDR3 is TGTGCCAGCAGCTTAGCGGGGACCGCTAGTTCACCCCTCCACTTT. It is translated as CASSLAGTASSPLHF.

This clonotype has at least ten counts. V and J are TRBV7-8 and TRBJ1-6; D gene unclear. The CDR3 totals 15 residues. The V end was cut by 2 bases, the J end by 7 bases, with 12 bases between. Germline V gene sequence: CDR1 SGHVS, CDR2 FQNEAQ. The DNA for the CDR3 is TGTGCCAGCAGCTTAAAGGTCAGAGGGAATTCACCCCTCCACTTT. It encodes CASSLKVRGNSPLHF. Using reference TRBV7-8 and TRBJ1-6 for the parts outside the CDR3, the full variable domain is GAGVSQSPRYKVAKRGQDVALRCDPISGHVSLFWYQQALGQGPEFLTYFQNEAQLDKSGLPSDRFFAERPEGSVSTLKIQRTQQEDSAVYLCASSLKVRGNSPLHFGNGTRLTVT.

This clonotype was counted ten times or more. This sequence joins TRBV11-2 and TRBJ1-1, with D unclear. Trimming cost V 5 bases and J 2 bases, with 6 bases left between them. This CDR3 region has 12 residues. Per the germline V gene, CDR1 is SGHAT and CDR2 is FQNNGV. CDR3 sequence: CASSPPNTEAFF. CDR3 nucleotides: TGTGCCAGCAGCCCCCCTAACACTGAAGCTTTCTTT.

J is TRBJ1-1 and V is TRBV5-4; TRBD1 agrees at 7 bases. Germline V lookup: CDR1 SGHNT, CDR2 YYREEE (reference sequence). The CDR3 runs 14 residues. V lost 5 bases and J lost 4; bases outside the gene matches: 8. The CDR3 spells CASSPQGMSTEAFF. The CDR3 nucleotides are TGTGCCAGCAGTCCACAGGGGATGAGCACTGAAGCTTTCTTT.

This clonotype was observed a few times. The genes are TRBV20-1 and TRBJ2-7, with TRBD2 as a possible D gene (5 bases). From germline, CDR1 is DFQATT and CDR2 SNEGSKA (reference sequence). With 3 bases removed from V and 4 bases from J, the gap between germline ends came to 16 bases. The CDR3 has 14 residues. Here the CDR3 DNA reads TGCAGTGCTAGTTTGAGGGAAAGGGAGTACGAGCAGTACTTC. Its translation: CSASLREREYEQYF.

This clonotype came up many times. V and J are TRBV6-6 and TRBJ2-3; weak D call: TRBD2 (5 bases). Trimming shortened V by 2 bases and J by 0 bases, and 18 bases separated the two germline ends. From germline, CDR1 is MNHNY and CDR2 SVGAGI (reference sequence). The CDR3 has 18 amino acids. CDR3 nucleotides: TGTGCCAGCAGTTACAGGGCTAGCCCTGATTATAGCACAGATACGCAGTATTTT. This codes for CASSYRASPDYSTDTQYF.

This clonotype showed up just a few times. The V and J genes are TRBV9 and TRBJ1-2; TRBD1 matches 12 bases. CDR1 is SGDLS and CDR2 is YYNGEE in the germline V gene. The CDR3 covers 14 residues. Unmatched junction bases numbered 4, after V lost 2 bases and J lost 8 bases. CDR3 in amino acids: CASSVGDRGRGYTF. As DNA, the CDR3 is TGTGCCAGCAGCGTTGGGGACAGGGGGCGAGGCTACACCTTC.

By its share, this clonotype is medium-sized. The rearrangement uses TRBV7-2 and TRBJ2-7; either TRBD1 or TRBD2 may supply D (5 bases each). Germline loops: CDR1 SGHTA, CDR2 FQGNSA. CDR3 length: 15 residues. Trimming shortened V by 3 bases and J by 2 bases, and 14 bases separated the two germline ends. For the CDR3, the DNA is TGTGCCAGCAGCTTCTCCGGGACCGGGGCCTACGAGCAGTACTTC. Encoded protein: CASSFSGTGAYEQYF.

This clonotype was observed at least ten times. The V gene is TRBV4-1, the J gene TRBJ2-1; D is possibly TRBD2 (5 bases). V was clipped by 3 bases and J by 3 bases, with 18 bases between them. The CDR3 loop spans 17 amino acids. Germline loops: CDR1 MGHRA, CDR2 YSYEKL. The CDR3 coding sequence is TGCGCCAGCAGCCACATACTGGCGGGTGTCGGCTACAATGAGCAGTTCTTC. Amino acids: CASSHILAGVGYNEQFF.